The entry below gives a single T cell receptor (beta chain) sequence along with its context. The germline V gene encodes CDR1 SGHTA and CDR2 FQGNSA. The CDR3 consists of 13 residues. Between the trimmed V and J ends, which lost 3 bases and 7 bases, there was a span of 12 bases. The entry originates in a study of blood T cell repertoires in COVID-19. Turning to the study itself: Sites in the United States, Italy and Spain provided acute and convalescent COVID-19 samples. T cells, B-cell-depleted T cells, or PBMCs provided the cDNA or gDNA that served as material.

Source study methods: Quantification of nucleated cells was approximated via reference gene primer amplification. Clones were sequenced by immunoSEQ multiplex PCR, and TCRdb holds only the in-frame ones, with some missing. V and J calls and clone size follow that table, whereas D and trimming were derived from the DNA. The sample records about 80,000 clones, roughly 85% being singletons. This clonotype was sampled from a woman older than 75 with active or convalescent COVID-19. The genes are TRBV7-2 and TRBJ2-5; D may be TRBD1 (6 bases). The sequencing sample was made of peripheral blood. CDR3 residues: CASSFALGATQYF. The CDR3 DNA follows: TGTGCCAGCAGCTTCGCACTGGGGGCGACCCAGTACTTC.